Listed below are T cell receptor beta chains from one sample, sequenced in a study of blood T cell repertoires in COVID-19. The assay was immunoSEQ multiplex PCR, and TCRdb's table has in-frame clones only and misses some. This sample carries 60,000 or so clones, 75% to 90% of them seen once, and the ten largest clones take around 15%. Sequenced material: peripheral blood. Source of these receptors: a woman in her fifties or sixties with active COVID-19. The CDR3 runs from the conserved cysteine through the conserved F or W.

TRBJ1-5 | TRBV15 | CATSRDRQVGGPQHF
TRBJ2-1 | TRBV5-1 | CASSLQGSSYNEQFF
TRBJ1-1 | TRBV19 | CASSFRGKAFF
TRBJ2-5 | TRBV4-1 | CASSQASGGSQETQYF
TRBJ1-2 | TRBV5-1 | CASSLERQGFYGYTF
TRBJ2-1 | TRBV6-5 | CASSLAGGIYNEQFF
TRBJ2-7 | TRBV7-2 | CASSYSTLAGGSYEQYF
TRBJ1-1 | TRBV7-9 | CASSPQGDISTEAFF
TRBJ1-1 | TRBV9 | CASSVIIGQGGLNTEAFF
TRBJ2-2 | TRBV6-5 | CASSRRGGDTGELFF
TRBJ2-7 | TRBV6-6 | CASSRSGGEQYF
TRBJ2-5 | TRBV11-3 | CASSPGGIQETQYF
TRBJ2-5 | TRBV3-1/TRBV3-2 | CASSPGQGEETQYF
TRBJ2-1 | TRBV4-2 | CASSQDASSYNEQFF
TRBJ1-6 | TRBV9 | CASSAGQGSPLHF
TRBJ1-1 | TRBV7-2 | CASSLNGIGVITEAFF
TRBJ1-6 | TRBV27 | CASSPGQGYSSPLHF
TRBJ1-1 | TRBV19 | CASRSDRGGTEAFF
TRBJ2-2 | TRBV6-5 | CASSYGTVGELFF
TRBJ2-3 | TRBV11-3 | CASSLEGSTDTQYF
TRBJ2-1 | TRBV7-3 | CASSLEGRSYNEQFF
TRBJ2-1 | TRBV2 | CASSDRLGQGQFF
TRBJ2-5 | TRBV10-1 | CASSGQGPQETQYF
TRBJ1-5 | TRBV29-1 | CSVAGGPSNQPQHF
TRBJ1-2 | TRBV4-3 | CASSAVEGQGNYGYTF
TRBJ1-1 | TRBV6-5 | CASSYTGLNTEAFF
TRBJ2-1 | TRBV2 | CASSRSGGATGEQFF
TRBJ2-1 | TRBV19 | CASSIDLPVGGYNEQFF
TRBJ1-2 | TRBV19 | CASSHRGSVDYGYTF
TRBJ1-2 | TRBV18 | CASSPGQEYGYTF
TRBJ2-7 | TRBV11-2 | CASSLKGGSYEQYF
TRBJ2-2 | TRBV5-1 | CASSAGTANTGELFF
TRBJ1-2 | TRBV29-1 | CSVNSGQGRSGYTF
TRBJ2-4 | TRBV6-5 | CASRELGQVNIQYF
TRBJ2-5 | TRBV9 | CASSERLGGRETQYF
TRBJ2-1 | TRBV11-3 | CASSAFPTRGRGEQFF
TRBJ1-1 | TRBV6-2/TRBV6-3 | CASSWSQAGLRSTEAFF
TRBJ2-5 | TRBV5-8 | CASSWTGGRETQYF
TRBJ2-1 | TRBV4-1 | CASSQDEEAGGVDEQFF
TRBJ1-1 | TRBV14 | CASSLSLSGNTEAFF
TRBJ1-5 | TRBV2 | CASAGQANQPQHF
TRBJ2-1 | TRBV9 | CASSVGGGVSYNEQFF
TRBJ1-6 | TRBV2 | CASSEARTAPLHF
TRBJ1-2 | TRBV9 | CASSVIPEASGGYTF
TRBJ2-5 | TRBV14 | CASSSSGLAGETQYF
TRBJ2-2 | TRBV6-5 | CASRGTGNTGELFF
TRBJ2-7 | TRBV18 | CASSPGTGYAGEQYF
TRBJ1-6 | TRBV3-1/TRBV3-2 | CASSLVRGYSPLHF
TRBJ1-1 | TRBV2 | CASREGAVTEAFF
TRBJ1-1 | TRBV5-5 | CASSAGQGAYTEAFF